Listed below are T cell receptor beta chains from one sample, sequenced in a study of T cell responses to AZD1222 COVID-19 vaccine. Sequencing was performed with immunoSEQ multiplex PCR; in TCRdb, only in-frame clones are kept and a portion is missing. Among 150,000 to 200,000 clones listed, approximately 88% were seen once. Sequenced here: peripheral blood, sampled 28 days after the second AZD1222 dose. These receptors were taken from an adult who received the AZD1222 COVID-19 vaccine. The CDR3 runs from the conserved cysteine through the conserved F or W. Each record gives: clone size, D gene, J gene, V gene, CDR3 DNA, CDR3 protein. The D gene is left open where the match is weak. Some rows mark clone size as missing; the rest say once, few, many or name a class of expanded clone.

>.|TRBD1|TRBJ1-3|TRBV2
TGTGCCAGCGCAATAGGACAGGGCGCGCTCGGAAACACCATATATTTT
CASAIGQGALGNTIYF
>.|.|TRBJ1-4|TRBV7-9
TGTGCCAGCAACTTCGCGTCGAATGAAAAACTGTTTTTT
CASNFASNEKLFF
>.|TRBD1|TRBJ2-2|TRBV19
TGTGCCAGTAGCAACCGCCGGGACAGATACACCGGGGAGCTGTTTTTT
CASSNRRDRYTGELFF
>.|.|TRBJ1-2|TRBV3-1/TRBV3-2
TGTGCCAGCAGCCAACCCCTCGCCTATGGCTACACCTTC
CASSQPLAYGYTF
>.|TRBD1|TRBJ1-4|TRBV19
TGTGCCAGCCGGTGGGACAGCTCAACTAATGAAAAACTGTTTTTT
CASRWDSSTNEKLFF
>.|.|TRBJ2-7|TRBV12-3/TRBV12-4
TGTGCCAGCAGGTGGGCGGTAGGTTACGAGCAGTACTTC
CASRWAVGYEQYF
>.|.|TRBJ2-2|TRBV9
TGTGCCAGCAGCGTCGGGGCGAACACCGGGGAGCTGTTTTTT
CASSVGANTGELFF
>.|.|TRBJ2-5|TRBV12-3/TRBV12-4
TGTGCCAGCAGCCCAATTGCGGAGACCCAGTACTTC
CASSPIAETQYF
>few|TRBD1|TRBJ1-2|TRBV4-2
TGTGCCAGCAGCCAAGATATGGCAGGGGGCGAGGGCTACACCTTC
CASSQDMAGGEGYTF
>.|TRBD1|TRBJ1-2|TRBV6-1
TGTGCCAGCAGTGAAGGGACAGGGTATTTGGACTACACCTTC
CASSEGTGYLDYTF
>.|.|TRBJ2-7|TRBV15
TGTGCCACCAGCAGAGATCTCGGCGGCACCTACGAGCAGTACTTC
CATSRDLGGTYEQYF
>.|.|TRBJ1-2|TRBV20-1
TGCAGTGCCGGGACCGAGCGTGGCTACACCTTC
CSAGTERGYTF
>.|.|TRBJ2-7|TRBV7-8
TGTGCCAGCAGCGCAACTACAGGGTTGGGCTCCGAGCAGTACTTC
CASSATTGLGSEQYF
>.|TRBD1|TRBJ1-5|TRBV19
TGTGCCAGTAGTCCGACAGGGGTTGTTCAGCCCCAGCATTTT
CASSPTGVVQPQHF
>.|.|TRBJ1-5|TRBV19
TGTGCCAGCAATAAGCAGCCCCAGCATTTT
CASNKQPQHF
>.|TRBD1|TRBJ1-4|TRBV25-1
TGTGCCAGCAGTGCCGACAGGGGAGAGTCAGAAAAACTGTTTTTT
CASSADRGESEKLFF
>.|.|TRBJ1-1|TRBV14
TGTGCCAGCAGCCAAGTATCAGGGGTAGAGACTGAAGCTTTCTTT
CASSQVSGVETEAFF
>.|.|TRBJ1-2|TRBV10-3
TGTGCCATCCAAGCGGATGGCTACACCTTC
CAIQADGYTF
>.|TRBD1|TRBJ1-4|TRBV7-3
TGTGCCAGCAGCTTAGTCGGGACAGCAACTAATGAAAAACTGTTTTTT
CASSLVGTATNEKLFF
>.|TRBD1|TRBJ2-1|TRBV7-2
TGTGCCAGCAGCTTACAGGGGGCAGTAGAGCAGTTCTTC
CASSLQGAVEQFF
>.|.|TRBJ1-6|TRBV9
TGTGCCAGCAGCGTAGAGGGGAAACTCTTGAATAATTCACCCCTCCACTTT
CASSVEGKLLNNSPLHF
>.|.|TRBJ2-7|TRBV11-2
TGTGCCAGCAGCTCAGGGGGGGCCTACGAGCAGTACTTC
CASSSGGAYEQYF
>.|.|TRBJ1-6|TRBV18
TGTGCCAGCTCACCGGTCGTCGTCTCTGGCTCACCCCTCCACTTT
CASSPVVVSGSPLHF
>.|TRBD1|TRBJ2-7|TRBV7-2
TGTGCCAGCAGCTTTAGTCCGGGACAGGGCCACGAGCAGTACTTC
CASSFSPGQGHEQYF
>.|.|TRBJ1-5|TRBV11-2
TGTGCCAGCAGCTTATACCTCCGGCAGCCCCAGCATTTT
CASSLYLRQPQHF
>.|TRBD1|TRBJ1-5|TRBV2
TGTGCCAGCAGTTGGGGACAGATCAACAATCAGCCCCAGCATTTT
CASSWGQINNQPQHF
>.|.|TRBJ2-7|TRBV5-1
TGCGCCAGCAGCGGGGTAGGGGAGGCAGCCTCCTACGAGCAGTACTTC
CASSGVGEAASYEQYF
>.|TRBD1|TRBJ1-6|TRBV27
TGTGCCAGCAGTCTCAAATGGGGGGGACAGGGAGGTAATTCACCCCTCCACTTT
CASSLKWGGQGGNSPLHF